The subject of this entry is one TCR beta chain. The clone's antigen remains unknown. Per-nucleotide qualities are absent, and no much larger clonotype sits a single base away. At the junction V is shortened by 0 bases and J by 2 bases, with 14 bases in between. The CDR3 covers 16 residues, taking in both the cysteine and the phenylalanine. Only the CDR3 DNA is retained, 48 bases long and in frame from the first base. CDR1 and CDR2 are drawn from the germline V gene: SGHRS, YFSETQ. This entry comes from a study of shared clonotypes between healthy human individuals (dated by TCRdb to the early 2020s). Regarding the research as a whole: The cohort included three men and a couple of women between 18 and 49 years of age. For each donor, CD4 naive and CD4 memory were each given three plates, CD8 naive was given two plates, and CD8 memory was given one plate. The study deeply sequenced blood TCR repertoires of several healthy adults to estimate repertoire size and the extent of clonotype sharing between individuals. Different laboratories and diverse techniques were used to prepare libraries and sequence TCR repertoires, to increase sequencing depth and limit assay-specific biases. Per donor, leukapheresis produced somewhere between about 0.94 and 9 billion PBMCs. Paper-wide results and their limitations: Even with the large sequencing depth, rarefaction of the sorted-subset datasets indicated that sequencing was incomplete. The small number of donors limited the genetic and exposure-history diversity represented. Only blood was sampled, and tissue TCR repertoires likely differ from those in blood. When four donors were compared, the shared fraction of clonotypes was around 5.1% for naive CD4, 3% to 4% for naive CD8, more than 2% for memory CD4, and roughly 0.4% for memory CD8. Based on pairwise subsampling, the degree of clonotype sharing among donors was expected to be affected by sequencing depth. Naive subsets generally had larger estimated clonotype richness than memory subsets did. Compared with non-shared clonotypes, clonotypes shared by all four sorted-subset donors had higher generation probabilities.

TCR CDR3 regions were amplified from genomic DNA by multiplex PCR using the deep immunoSEQ assay. For each cell subset, the extracted genomic DNA was distributed evenly across all wells of several immunoSEQ 96-well plates, and each plate served as one replicate. Each replicate PCR for sorted subsets received about 210 ng genomic DNA, equal to roughly 30,000 T cell genomes. Purified libraries were quantified with a Qubit 3.0 fluorometer, sized on a Bioanalyzer 2100, and re-quantified with the KAPA Library Quantification kit. Every immunoSEQ 96-well plate was sequenced on a separate single-read 150-cycle Illumina NextSeq 550 flow cell. Processing in the source paper ran as follows. Because the immunoSEQ output included only junctional sequences and no quality scores, the filtering could not be the same as the filtering used for full-length reads. Sequences were annotated with PyIR, a Python wrapper for IgBLAST v1.9, using IMGT germline references to assign V/J genes and CDR3. Reads were filtered out if the reads had weak V/J assignments (E-value above 1e-6), no CDR3, stop codons, out-of-frame junctions, or ambiguous translated residues. V3J clonotypes were defined as sequences sharing an identical inferred V gene, J gene, and CDR3 amino acid sequence. To compute the percentage overlap between repertoires, the number of shared unique clonotypes was divided by the size of the smaller repertoire. Repertoire richness was assessed with RTK rarefaction, the Chao1 estimator, and Recon v2.1 estimates of unobserved clonotypes. OLGA was used to compute generation probabilities for all TCRbeta clonotypes that the gDNA method yielded from a few donors. This is the immuneACCESS table as TCRdb keeps it, with only in-frame sequences that have V and J called. A part of the clones is gone; compared with another copy, unresolved V genes explain less than half, and the rest is unexplained. V and J calls and clone size are those listed in that table; D and trimming were worked out from the DNA. In all, the sample holds some 2.4 million clones, and roughly 93% of those were seen once. The ten largest clones take up about 0.39% of the sample.

The donors were healthy, HIV-negative adults who had no recently reported acute infections or vaccinations. All donors were Caucasian adults living in Nashville, Tennessee, USA. CD4+ T cells were enriched by magnetic negative selection; naive cells were then positively selected on CD45RA, and the negative fraction formed the memory subset. Blood was collected by leukapheresis, and PBMCs were isolated by Ficoll-Histopaque density gradient centrifugation and then cryopreserved in liquid nitrogen vapor phase. Analytical flow cytometry was used to check the purity and quantity of each magnetically sorted T cell population. Genomic DNA was isolated from each sorted fraction and quantified by UV absorbance on a Nanodrop 2000c.

Sequencing input: naive CD4+ T cells from PBMCs. The cell subset or site label on this specimen signifies: CD45RA+ positively selected. This sequence originates from a man between 18 and 35 years old in good health. Some clones in this sample may be carry-over from other donors' samples. This chain is built from TRBV5-1 and TRBJ2-5, with the D gene too uncertain to name. At the DNA level, the sequence is TGCGCCAGCAGCTTGGCCGGTTCAGTAGTACAAGAGACCCAGTACTTC. The encoded protein is CASSLAGSVVQETQYF.